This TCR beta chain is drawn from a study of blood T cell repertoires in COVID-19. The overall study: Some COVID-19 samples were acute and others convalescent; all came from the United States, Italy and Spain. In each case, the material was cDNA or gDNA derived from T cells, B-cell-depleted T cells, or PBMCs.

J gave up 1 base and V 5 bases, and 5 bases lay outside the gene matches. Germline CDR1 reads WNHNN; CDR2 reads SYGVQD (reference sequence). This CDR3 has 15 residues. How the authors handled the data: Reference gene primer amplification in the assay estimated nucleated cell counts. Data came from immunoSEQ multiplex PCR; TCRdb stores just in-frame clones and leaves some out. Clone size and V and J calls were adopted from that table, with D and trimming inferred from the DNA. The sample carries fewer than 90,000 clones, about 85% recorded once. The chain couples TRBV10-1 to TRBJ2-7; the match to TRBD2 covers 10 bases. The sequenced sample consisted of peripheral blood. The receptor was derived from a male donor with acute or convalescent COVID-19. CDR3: CASSPSGGASYEQYF. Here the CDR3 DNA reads TGCGCCAGCAGTCCAAGCGGGGGGGCGTCCTACGAGCAGTACTTC.